This TCR beta chain was recovered during a study of blood T cell repertoires in COVID-19. Study as a whole: Nucleic acid was either cDNA or gDNA, and it came from T cells, B-cell-depleted T cells, or PBMCs.

Produced via immunoSEQ multiplex PCR; TCRdb's table is partial and in-frame only. The sample has more than 250,000 clones, around 87% seen once. Unmatched junction bases numbered 12, after V lost 6 bases and J lost 7 bases. The CDR3 runs to 15 residues. Germline V gene data show CDR1 as MDHEN and CDR2 as SYDVKM. The TCR sequence derives from a woman aged 30 to 39 who had recovered from COVID-19. Sequenced input: PBMCs or T cells enriched from blood (not recorded which). V is TRBV28 and J is TRBJ1-5, with 7 bases aligning to TRBD1. CDR3 residues: CASSLPRGRGQPQHF. The CDR3 coding sequence is TGTGCCAGCAGCCTCCCAAGGGGGCGCGGACAGCCCCAGCATTTT. Full variable domain (missing parts from reference TRBV28 and TRBJ1-5): DVKVTQSSRYLVKRTGEKVFLECVQDMDHENMFWYRQDPGLGLRLIYFSYDVKMKEKGDIPEGYSVSREKKERFSLILESASTNQTSMYLCASSLPRGRGQPQHFGDGTRLSIL.